The sequence of this T cell receptor (beta chain) was determined in a study of T cell responses to AZD1222 COVID-19 vaccine. At the level of the study: The study pooled second doses at about 4 or about 12 weeks.

Clones were sequenced by immunoSEQ multiplex PCR, and TCRdb holds only the in-frame ones, with some missing. The sample lists about 110,000 clones, 87% occurring once. Study-wide findings and caveats: Nearly half of unique spike-specific TCRs reportedly avoided B.1.351 and B.1.1.7 mutated regions. Spike was spanned by vaccine-associated CD4 TCRs, which were dominant at 160-218 and 743-854. The sample set comprised mostly white British donors with more females, and clonal diversity was possibly underestimated.

The germline CDR1 and CDR2 sequences are SGHDT and YYEEEE. V shed 4 bases and J 2 bases; nucleotides not matched to a gene: 2. This CDR3 is built from 14 residues. A note on this clone: What it binds is not known.

V usage is TRBV5-6 and J usage is TRBJ1-2, with 10 nucleotides matching TRBD1. The TCR comes from an adult in good health. The specimen was peripheral blood, collected on day 0 of AZD1222 vaccination. The CDR3 loop is CASSMDRGNYGYTF. CDR3 in DNA: TGTGCCAGCAGCATGGACAGGGGGAACTATGGCTACACCTTC.